This T cell receptor beta chain was found in a study of cytomegalovirus exposure and HLA in healthy donors. The PCR used 60 Vbeta and 13 Jbeta primers. Data came from immunoSEQ multiplex PCR; TCRdb stores just in-frame clones and leaves some out. The sample includes some 150,000 clones, 75% to 85% seen only once; the top ten take 3.5%. Per germline, CDR1 SGHRS and CDR2 YFSETQ. The V end lost 4 bases, the J end lost 3 bases, and 13 bases lay between the germline ends. The CDR3 loop spans 14 amino acids. V gene TRBV5-1 combines with J gene TRBJ1-2, with a weak D call TRBD1 (6 bases). Sequencing was performed on PBMCs. This sequence originates from a human donor in good health. CDR3 bases: TGCGCCAGCAGCGGAACAGGGTCGGACTATGGCTACACCTTC. This sequence encodes CASSGTGSDYGYTF.